A single sample gave rise to the 14 T cell receptor beta chains below, sequenced in a study of blood T cell repertoires in COVID-19. The assay was immunoSEQ multiplex PCR, and TCRdb's table has in-frame clones only and misses some. The data hold some 250,000 clones, with approximately 85% observed a single time. The sequenced material came from peripheral blood. Source of these receptors: a human donor in a cohort sampled during active COVID-19.

The chain combines TRBV11-3 with TRBJ1-1; TRBD1 matches at 8 bases. Germline CDR1 and CDR2: SGHNT and YENEEA. The V gene end was trimmed by 2 bases and the J gene end by 4 bases; junction bases not matched to a gene: 0. The CDR3 has 13 amino acids. CDR3 nucleotides: TGTGCCAGCAGCTTAACAGGGGGCACTGAAGCTTTCTTT. This codes for CASSLTGGTEAFF.

This chain links TRBV12-3 or TRBV12-4 with TRBJ2-7, with a weak D call TRBD2 (6 bases). The CDR3 covers 12 residues. Trimming removed 4 bases at V and 6 bases at J, with 10 bases between. This chain's CDR3 is CASSSLGGEQYF. The CDR3 coding sequence is TGTGCCAGCAGTTCCCTCGGGGGCGAGCAGTACTTC.

The rearrangement links TRBV6-5 to TRBJ1-1; D unresolved. CDR3 size: 15 residues. CDR1 is MNHEY and CDR2 is SVGAGI in the germline V gene. Trimming cost V 4 bases and J 3 bases, with 15 bases left between them. CDR3 nucleotides: TGTGCCAGCAGTTCAATTCGACTCCCTGACACTGAAGCTTTCTTT. This gives the protein CASSSIRLPDTEAFF.

CDR3 sequence (DNA): TGCGCCAGCAGCTTGGACGGGACTAGCACAGAGACCCAGTACTTC. Amino acids: CASSLDGTSTETQYF. The genes are TRBV5-1 and TRBJ2-5; TRBD2 matches 9 bases. Germline CDR1 reads SGHRS; CDR2 reads YFSETQ. The CDR3 runs to 15 residues. The V segment lost 0 bases and the J segment 4 bases; nucleotides outside the gene matches: 4.

CDR3 bases: TGTGCCAGCACTCCTCAGGGACTAGCATACGAGCAGTACTTC. Protein: CASTPQGLAYEQYF. This chain joins TRBV7-9 and TRBJ2-7; 9 bases align to TRBD2. The V gene's germline CDR1 is SEHNR and CDR2 FQNEAQ (reference sequence). This CDR3 has 14 amino acids. Losses at the gene ends were 7 bases for V and 4 bases for J; bases not matched to a gene: 8.

CDR3 sequence (DNA): TGTGCCAGTAGTTCGTATACAGGCTCTGGGGCCAACGTCCTGACTTTC. This codes for CASSSYTGSGANVLTF. V and J are TRBV19 and TRBJ2-6; possible D gene TRBD1, 5 bases. The V gene's germline CDR1 is LNHDA and CDR2 SQIVND (reference sequence). The CDR3 has 16 amino acids. Trimming shortened V by 5 bases and J by 0 bases, and 11 bases separated the two germline ends.

Worth noting for this clone: The junction departs from the called germline gene at one end, perhaps through a read error. The chain carries TRBV24-1 and TRBJ1-1, with TRBD1 matching 10 bases. The CDR3 is made up of 15 amino acids. Germline CDR1 KGHDR, CDR2 SFDVKD. The DNA of the CDR3 is TGTGCCACCAGTGACCCTGGGACAGGGGAGTCTGAAACTTTCTTT. Translated: CATSDPGTGESETFF.

The rearrangement uses TRBV6-5 and TRBJ2-7, with 12 nucleotides matching TRBD1. From germline, CDR1 is MNHEY and CDR2 SVGAGI. Trimming cost V 6 bases and J 9 bases; bases outside gene matches: 9. This CDR3 comprises 14 residues. CDR3 amino acids: CASRPPGQGAVQYF. CDR3 DNA: TGTGCCAGCAGACCTCCGGGACAGGGGGCGGTGCAGTACTTC.

The chain is built from TRBV20-1 and TRBJ2-5; 8 positions match TRBD1. Germline V lookup: CDR1 DFQATT, CDR2 SNEGSKA (reference sequence). The CDR3 is made up of 13 amino acids. The V segment lost 3 bases and the J segment 4 bases; nucleotides outside the gene matches: 4. The CDR3 reads CSASWTGRETQYF. CDR3 in DNA: TGCAGTGCTAGTTGGACAGGGCGAGAGACCCAGTACTTC.

The chain joins TRBV19 to TRBJ1-2; 8 bases agree with TRBD1. Germline CDR1 and CDR2: LNHDA and SQIVND (reference sequence). CDR3 length: 15 amino acids. J gave up 4 bases and V 5 bases, and 9 bases lay outside the gene matches. The CDR3 loop is CASSSRTGRAYGYTF. The CDR3 DNA is TGTGCCAGTAGTTCCCGGACAGGGAGGGCCTATGGCTACACCTTC.

The sample holds a few counts of this clone. V usage is TRBV19 and J usage is TRBJ2-7; TRBD2 agrees at 13 bases. Germline loops: CDR1 LNHDA, CDR2 SQIVND (reference sequence). The CDR3 extends over 17 amino acids. The V and J ends lost 5 bases and 6 bases, in that order; junction bases with no gene match: 13. The CDR3 DNA follows: TGTGCCAGTAGTCCCAGGACTAGCGGGAGTCGGGCGAGCGAGCAGTACTTC. Translated, it gives CASSPRTSGSRASEQYF.

V usage is TRBV9 and J usage is TRBJ2-2, with 9 bases fitting TRBD1. The germline V gene has CDR1 SGDLS and CDR2 YYNGEE. The ends lost 5 bases at V and 7 bases at J; junction bases unmatched: 9. The length of the CDR3 is 15 residues. The CDR3 is CASSFSQGAVGELFF. The CDR3 nucleotides are TGTGCCAGCAGTTTTTCACAGGGGGCTGTCGGGGAGCTGTTTTTT.

J is TRBJ1-2 and V is TRBV4-3, with TRBD1 as a possible D gene (6 bases). This CDR3 is built from 16 residues. The germline CDR1 and CDR2 sequences are LGHNA and YSLEER. The V and J ends lost 0 bases and 2 bases respectively, with 13 bases between them. The CDR3 loop is CASSQDRGQINYGYTF. The CDR3 region has the DNA TGCGCCAGCAGCCAAGATCGAGGACAGATAAACTATGGCTACACCTTC.

The chain links TRBV28 to TRBJ1-5, with 9 positions matching TRBD1. J gave up 1 base and V 4 bases, and 5 bases lay outside the gene matches. This CDR3 is built from 16 residues. The germline V gene encodes CDR1 MDHEN and CDR2 SYDVKM. CDR3 sequence (DNA): TGTGCCAGCAGTTCCTCCGGGACAGGGAGCAATCAGCCCCAGCATTTT. Protein product: CASSSSGTGSNQPQHF.